Presented here are 6 T cell receptor beta chains from one specimen sequenced in a study of PD-1 blockade in classical Hodgkin lymphoma. Time point of the sample: cycle 4 day 1 (C4D1), after five to seven weeks of nivolumab. Exposure to brentuximab vedotin varied, and each patient had relapsed following autologous stem cell transplantation. Method: immunoSEQ multiplex PCR; TCRdb's copy keeps in-frame clones and lacks some. The data hold roughly 96,000 clones, with more than 85% observed a single time. The source was peripheral blood mononuclear cells (PBMCs), collected before the fourth cycle of nivolumab. The receptors originated from a human donor with classical Hodgkin lymphoma.

This clone was found many times. This chain joins TRBV27 and TRBJ1-2; no firm D call. The V gene lost 0 bases and the J gene lost 0 bases, with 8 bases spanning the gap. Germline CDR1 and CDR2: MNHEY and SMNVEV (reference sequence). CDR3 length: 15 residues. The CDR3 region has the DNA TGTGCCAGCAGTTTATCTCGCCTTCCTAACTATGGCTACACCTTC. Translated: CASSLSRLPNYGYTF.

This chain uses TRBV7-6 with TRBJ1-5; 7 bases are a match to TRBD1. J gave up 2 bases and V 2 bases, and 0 bases lay outside the gene matches. Germline V gene data show CDR1 as SGHVS and CDR2 as FNYEAQ. This CDR3 region has 14 residues. This CDR3 is CASSLQGGNQPQHF. In DNA form, the CDR3 reads TGTGCCAGCAGCTTACAGGGGGGCAATCAGCCCCAGCATTTT.

CDR3 sequence (DNA): TGTGCCAGCAGCTTAGGAGGCGGGGGCTCCTACAATGAGCAGTTCTTC. Amino acid sequence: CASSLGGGGSYNEQFF. The chain combines TRBV11-3 with TRBJ2-1; 7 bases match TRBD2. Germline trimming cut 1 base from V and 0 bases from J; bases unmatched to any gene: 3. The CDR3 runs to 16 residues. Germline V gene sequence: CDR1 SGHNT, CDR2 YENEEA.

This chain links TRBV10-2 with TRBJ2-3; tentative D call: TRBD2 (5 bases). This CDR3 region has 13 residues. V was shortened by 4 bases and J by 5 bases, with 10 bases between the two germline ends. Germline V lookup: CDR1 WSHSY, CDR2 SAAADI. CDR3 region: CASSGGPGDTQYF. Here the CDR3 DNA reads TGCGCCAGCAGTGGCGGGCCGGGAGATACGCAGTATTTT.

V and J are TRBV28 and TRBJ1-5, with 10 nucleotides matching TRBD1. From germline, CDR1 is MDHEN and CDR2 SYDVKM. CDR3 length: 16 amino acids. Trimming cost V 6 bases and J 4 bases; bases outside gene matches: 9. CDR3 sequence: CASRHRQGAMNQPQHF. The DNA for the CDR3 is TGTGCCAGCAGACACCGACAGGGGGCGATGAATCAGCCCCAGCATTTT.

V and J are TRBV30 and TRBJ2-7; possibly TRBD2 for D (6 bases). V was shortened by 4 bases and J by 3 bases, with 16 bases between the two germline ends. Germline CDR1 GTSNPN, CDR2 SVGIG (reference sequence). The CDR3 loop spans 14 amino acids. CDR3 coding DNA: TGTGCCTGGAACTTCGGAGGGTCCAGCTACGAGCAGTACTTC. Translation gives CAWNFGGSSYEQYF.